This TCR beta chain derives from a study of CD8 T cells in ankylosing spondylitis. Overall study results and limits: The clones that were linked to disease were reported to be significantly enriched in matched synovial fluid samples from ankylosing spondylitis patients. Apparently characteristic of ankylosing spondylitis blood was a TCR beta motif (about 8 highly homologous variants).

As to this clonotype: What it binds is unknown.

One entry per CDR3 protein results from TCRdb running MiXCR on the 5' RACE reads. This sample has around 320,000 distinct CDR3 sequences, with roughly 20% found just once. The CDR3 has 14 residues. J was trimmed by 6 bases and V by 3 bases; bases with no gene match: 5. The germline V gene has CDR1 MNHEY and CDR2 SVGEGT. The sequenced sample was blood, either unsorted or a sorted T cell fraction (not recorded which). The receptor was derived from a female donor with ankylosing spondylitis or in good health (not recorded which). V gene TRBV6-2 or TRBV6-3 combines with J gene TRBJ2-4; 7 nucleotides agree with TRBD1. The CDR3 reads CASSYLGGRNIQYF. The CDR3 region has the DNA TGTGCCAGCAGTTATTTAGGGGGCAGAAACATTCAGTACTTC.